This TCR beta chain came from a study of neurological immune-mediated disorders. As for the cDNA, it was generated by 5'RACE with 10-nucleotide random UMIs. MiXCR, applied by TCRdb to the 5' RACE reads, yields one record per CDR3 protein. The sample has about 59,000 distinct CDR3 sequences, roughly 13% seen once. This clonotype was counted ten times or more. As yet, its antigen is unknown. Study-level findings and limits: It was HTLV-1-associated myelopathy that showed the most TCR clonal expansion, while multiple sclerosis showed the least, falling below healthy controls.

This CDR3 has 16 amino acids. Trimming cost V 4 bases and J 3 bases, with 17 bases left between them. Germline-derived CDR1 and CDR2 are SGHRS and YFSETQ. Sequences were obtained from PBMCs. This sequence joins TRBV5-1 and TRBJ2-1, with D maybe TRBD2 (5 bases). The clonotype originates from a woman between 55 and 75 years old with HTLV-1-associated myelopathy (HAM/TSP). The CDR3 loop reads CASSADTGSDYNEQFF. For the CDR3, the DNA is TGCGCCAGCAGCGCAGATACGGGATCTGACTACAATGAGCAGTTCTTC. The full variable domain, rest sourced from reference TRBV5-1 and TRBJ2-1, is KAGVTQTPRYLIKTRGQQVTLSCSPISGHRSVSWYQQTPGQGLQFLFEYFSETQRNKGNFPGRFSGRQFSNSRSEMNVSTLELGDSALYLCASSADTGSDYNEQFFGPGTRLTVL.